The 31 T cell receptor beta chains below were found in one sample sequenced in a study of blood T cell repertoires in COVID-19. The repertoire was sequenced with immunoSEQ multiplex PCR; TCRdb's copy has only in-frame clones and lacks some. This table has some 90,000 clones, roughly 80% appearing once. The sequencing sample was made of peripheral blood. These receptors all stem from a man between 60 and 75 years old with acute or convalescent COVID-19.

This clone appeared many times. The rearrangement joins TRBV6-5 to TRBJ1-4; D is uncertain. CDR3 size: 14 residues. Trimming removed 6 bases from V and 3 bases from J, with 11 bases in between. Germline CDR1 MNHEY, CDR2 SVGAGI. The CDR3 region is CASSYSAANEKLFF. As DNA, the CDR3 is TGTGCCAGCAGCTACAGCGCGGCTAATGAAAAACTGTTTTTT.

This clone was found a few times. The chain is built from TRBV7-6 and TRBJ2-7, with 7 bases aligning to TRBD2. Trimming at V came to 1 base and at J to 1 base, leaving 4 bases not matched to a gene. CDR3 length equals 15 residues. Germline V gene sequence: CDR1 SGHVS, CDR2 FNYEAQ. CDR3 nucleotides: TGTGCCAGCAGCTTAGACGGGCGGGGGTCCTACGAGCAGTACTTC. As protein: CASSLDGRGSYEQYF.

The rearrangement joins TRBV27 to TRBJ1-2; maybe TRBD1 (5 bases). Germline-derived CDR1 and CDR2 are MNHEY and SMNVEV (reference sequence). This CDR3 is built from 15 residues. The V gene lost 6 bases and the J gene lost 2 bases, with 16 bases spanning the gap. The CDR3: CASSSARGANYGYTF. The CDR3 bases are TGTGCCAGCAGCTCGGCACGTGGGGCAAACTATGGCTACACCTTC.

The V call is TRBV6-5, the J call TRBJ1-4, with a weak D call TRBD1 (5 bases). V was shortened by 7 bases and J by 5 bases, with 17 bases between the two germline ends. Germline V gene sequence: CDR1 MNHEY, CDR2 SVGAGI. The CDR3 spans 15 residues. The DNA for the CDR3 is TGTGCCAGCAAGGACACCGCATTGGGAAATGAAAAACTGTTTTTT. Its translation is CASKDTALGNEKLFF.

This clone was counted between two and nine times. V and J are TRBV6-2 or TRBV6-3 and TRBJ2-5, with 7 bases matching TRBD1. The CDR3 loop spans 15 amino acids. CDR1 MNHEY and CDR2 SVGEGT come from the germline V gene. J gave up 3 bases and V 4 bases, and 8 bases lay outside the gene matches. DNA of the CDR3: TGTGCCAGCAGTTCCAGATCGGGACAGAAAGAGACCCAGTACTTC. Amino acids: CASSSRSGQKETQYF.

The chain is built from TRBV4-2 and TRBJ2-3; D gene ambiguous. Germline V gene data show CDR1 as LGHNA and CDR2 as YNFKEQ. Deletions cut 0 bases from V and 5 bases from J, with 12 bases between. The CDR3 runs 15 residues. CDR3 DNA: TGTGCCAGCAGCCAAGATCCCCGTCCCGGAGATACGCAGTATTTT. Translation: CASSQDPRPGDTQYF.

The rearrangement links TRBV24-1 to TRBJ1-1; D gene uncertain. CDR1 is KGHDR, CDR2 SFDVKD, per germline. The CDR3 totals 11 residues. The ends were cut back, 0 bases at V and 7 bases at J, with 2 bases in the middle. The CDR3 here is CATSDLYEAFF. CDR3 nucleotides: TGTGCCACCAGTGATTTGTATGAAGCTTTCTTT.

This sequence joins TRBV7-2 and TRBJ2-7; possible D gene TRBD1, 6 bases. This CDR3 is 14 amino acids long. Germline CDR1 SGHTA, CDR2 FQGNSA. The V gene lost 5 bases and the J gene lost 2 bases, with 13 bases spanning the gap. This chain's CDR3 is CASSPDRSTYEQYF. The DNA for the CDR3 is TGTGCCAGCAGCCCGGACAGATCGACCTACGAGCAGTACTTC.

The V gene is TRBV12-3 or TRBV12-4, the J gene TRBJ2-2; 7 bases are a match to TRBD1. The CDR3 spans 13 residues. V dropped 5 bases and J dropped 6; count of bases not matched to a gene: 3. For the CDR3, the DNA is TGTGCCAGCAGTAAAGACAGGGCCGGGGAGCTGTTTTTT. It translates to CASSKDRAGELFF.

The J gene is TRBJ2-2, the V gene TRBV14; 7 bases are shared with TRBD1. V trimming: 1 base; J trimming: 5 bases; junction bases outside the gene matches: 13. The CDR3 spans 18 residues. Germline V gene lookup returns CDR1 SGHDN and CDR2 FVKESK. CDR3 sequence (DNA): TGTGCCAGCAGCCAAGGCCGGGGAGACAGGGATGGTACCGGGGAGCTGTTTTTT. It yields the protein CASSQGRGDRDGTGELFF. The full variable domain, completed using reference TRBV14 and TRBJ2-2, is EAGVTQFPSHSVIEKGQTVTLRCDPISGHDNLYWYRRVMGKEIKFLLHFVKESKQDESGMPNNRFLAERTGGTYSTLKVQPAELEDSGVYFCASSQGRGDRDGTGELFFGEGSRLTVL.

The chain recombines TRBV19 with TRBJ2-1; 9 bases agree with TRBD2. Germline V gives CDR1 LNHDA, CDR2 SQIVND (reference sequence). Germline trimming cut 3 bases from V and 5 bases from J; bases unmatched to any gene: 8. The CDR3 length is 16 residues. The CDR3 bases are TGTGCCAGTAGTATGAAAGGCGGGAGGGGTAACAATGAGCAGTTCTTC. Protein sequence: CASSMKGGRGNNEQFF. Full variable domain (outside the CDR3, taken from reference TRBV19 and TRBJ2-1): DGGITQSPKYLFRKEGQNVTLSCEQNLNHDAMYWYRQDPGQGLRLIYYSQIVNDFQKGDIAEGYSVSREKKESFPLTVTSAQKNPTAFYLCASSMKGGRGNNEQFFGPGTRLTVL.

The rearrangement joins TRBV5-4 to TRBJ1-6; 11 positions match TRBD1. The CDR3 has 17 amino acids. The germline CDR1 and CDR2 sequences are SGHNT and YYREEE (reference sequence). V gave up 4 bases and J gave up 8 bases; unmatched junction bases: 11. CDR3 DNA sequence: TGTGCCAGCAGCGGAGGGACAGGGGGTTTTTCATATTCACCCCTCCACTTT. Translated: CASSGGTGGFSYSPLHF.

The CDR3 sequence is CASSPGLEKETQYF. CDR3 bases: TGTGCCAGCTCACCGGGACTAGAAAAAGAGACCCAGTACTTC. The V and J genes are TRBV18 and TRBJ2-5, with 8 bases lining up with TRBD2. The CDR3 is 14 amino acids. The germline V gene encodes CDR1 KGHSH and CDR2 LQKENI. The ends lost 3 bases at V and 3 bases at J; junction bases unmatched: 3.

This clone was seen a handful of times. CDR3 nucleotides: TGTGCCAGCAGCTACCGCCGGGACAGGGAGTTCGGCTATGGCTACACCTTC. This sequence encodes CASSYRRDREFGYGYTF. The chain joins TRBV5-4 to TRBJ1-2, with 9 nucleotides matching TRBD1. With V trimmed by 3 bases and J by 4 bases, 13 bases remained unmatched. Germline V gene data show CDR1 as SGHNT and CDR2 as YYREEE (reference sequence). This CDR3 spans 17 amino acids.

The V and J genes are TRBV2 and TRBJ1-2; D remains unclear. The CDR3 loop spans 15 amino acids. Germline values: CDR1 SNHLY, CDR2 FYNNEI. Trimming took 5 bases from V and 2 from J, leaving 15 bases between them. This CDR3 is CASSPQLGSNYGYTF. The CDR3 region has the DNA TGTGCCAGCAGTCCCCAGCTGGGCTCGAACTATGGCTACACCTTC.

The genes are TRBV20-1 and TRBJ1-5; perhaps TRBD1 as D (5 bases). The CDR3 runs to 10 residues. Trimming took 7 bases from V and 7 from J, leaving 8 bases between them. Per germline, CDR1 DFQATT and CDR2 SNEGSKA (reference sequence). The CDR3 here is CSVGGQPQHF. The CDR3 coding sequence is TGCAGTGTGGGGGGACAGCCCCAGCATTTT.

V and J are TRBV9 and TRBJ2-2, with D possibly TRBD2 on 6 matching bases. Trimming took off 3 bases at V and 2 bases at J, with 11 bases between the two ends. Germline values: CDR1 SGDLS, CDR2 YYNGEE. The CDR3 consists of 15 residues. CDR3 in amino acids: CASSEGLLNTGELFF. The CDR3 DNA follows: TGTGCCAGCAGCGAGGGACTCTTAAACACCGGGGAGCTGTTTTTT.

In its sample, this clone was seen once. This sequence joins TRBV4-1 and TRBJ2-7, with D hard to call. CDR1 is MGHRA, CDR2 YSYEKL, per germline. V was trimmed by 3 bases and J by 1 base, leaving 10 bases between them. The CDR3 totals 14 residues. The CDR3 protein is CASSHTTDSYEQYF. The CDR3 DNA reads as TGCGCCAGCAGCCACACTACCGATTCCTACGAGCAGTACTTC.

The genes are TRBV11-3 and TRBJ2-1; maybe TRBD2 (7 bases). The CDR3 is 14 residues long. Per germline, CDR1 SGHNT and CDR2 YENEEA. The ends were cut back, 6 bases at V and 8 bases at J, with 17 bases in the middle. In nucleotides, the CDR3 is TGTGCCAGCAGTCCCCGGGGGGCTTATTATGAGCAGTTCTTC. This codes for CASSPRGAYYEQFF.

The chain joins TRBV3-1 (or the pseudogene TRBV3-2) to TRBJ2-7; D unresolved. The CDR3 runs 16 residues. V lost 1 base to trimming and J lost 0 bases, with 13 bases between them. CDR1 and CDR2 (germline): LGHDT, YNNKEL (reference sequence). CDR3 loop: CASSQVWRPSSYEQYF. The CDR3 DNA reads TGTGCCAGCAGCCAAGTTTGGCGGCCTAGCTCCTACGAGCAGTACTTC.

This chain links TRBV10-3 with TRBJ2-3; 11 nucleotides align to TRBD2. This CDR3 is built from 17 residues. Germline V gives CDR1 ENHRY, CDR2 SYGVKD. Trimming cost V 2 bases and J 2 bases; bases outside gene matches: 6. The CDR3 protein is CAISEPGTSGFTDTQYF. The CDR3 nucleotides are TGTGCCATCAGTGAGCCCGGGACTAGCGGCTTCACAGATACGCAGTATTTT.

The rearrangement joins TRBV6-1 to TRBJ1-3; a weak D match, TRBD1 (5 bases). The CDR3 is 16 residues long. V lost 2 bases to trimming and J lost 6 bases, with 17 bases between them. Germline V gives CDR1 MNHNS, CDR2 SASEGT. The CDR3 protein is CASSELEGGEANTIYF. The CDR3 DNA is TGTGCCAGCAGTGAACTTGAAGGAGGGGAGGCAAACACCATATATTTT.

The CDR3 region is CASSSRQARTDTQYF. CDR3 nucleotides: TGTGCCAGCAGTTCCAGACAGGCCCGCACAGATACGCAGTATTTT. The chain carries TRBV27 and TRBJ2-3; TRBD1 might be the D (6 bases). Looked up from germline, CDR1 is MNHEY and CDR2 is SMNVEV (reference sequence). This CDR3 region has 15 residues. V was pared by 4 bases and J by 1 base, with 12 bases between.

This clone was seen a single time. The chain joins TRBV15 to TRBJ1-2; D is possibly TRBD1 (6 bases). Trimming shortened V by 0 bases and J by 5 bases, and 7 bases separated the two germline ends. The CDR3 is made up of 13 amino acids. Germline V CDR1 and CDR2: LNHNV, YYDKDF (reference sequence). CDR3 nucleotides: TGTGCCACCAGCAGAGACGGACAGTATGGCTACACCTTC. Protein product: CATSRDGQYGYTF. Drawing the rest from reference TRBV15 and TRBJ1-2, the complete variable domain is DAMVIQNPRYQVTQFGKPVTLSCSQTLNHNVMYWYQQKSSQAPKLLFHYYDKDFNNEADTPDNFQSRRPNTSFCFLDIRSPGLGDTAMYLCATSRDGQYGYTFGSGTRLTVV.

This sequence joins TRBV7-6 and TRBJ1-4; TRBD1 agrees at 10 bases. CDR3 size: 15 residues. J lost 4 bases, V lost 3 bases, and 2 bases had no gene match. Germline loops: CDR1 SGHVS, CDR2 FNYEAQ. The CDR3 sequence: CASSFDRGLNEKLFF. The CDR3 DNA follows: TGTGCCAGCAGCTTTGACAGGGGGCTTAATGAAAAACTGTTTTTT. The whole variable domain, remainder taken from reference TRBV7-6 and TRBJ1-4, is GAGVSQSPRYKVTKRGQDVALRCDPISGHVSLYWYRQALGQGPEFLTYFNYEAQQDKSGLPNDRFSAERPEGSISTLTIQRTEQRDSAMYRCASSFDRGLNEKLFFGSGTQLSVL.

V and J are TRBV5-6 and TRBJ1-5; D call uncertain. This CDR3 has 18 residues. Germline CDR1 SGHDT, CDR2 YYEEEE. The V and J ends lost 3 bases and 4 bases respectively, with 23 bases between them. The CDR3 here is CASSSYPGLPGSNQPQHF. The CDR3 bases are TGTGCCAGCAGCTCATACCCCGGACTCCCTGGTTCTAATCAGCCCCAGCATTTT. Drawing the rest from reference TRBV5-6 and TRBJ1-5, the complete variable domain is DAGVTQSPTHLIKTRGQQVTLRCSPKSGHDTVSWYQQALGQGPQFIFQYYEEEERQRGNFPDRFSGHQFPNYSSELNVNALLLGDSALYLCASSSYPGLPGSNQPQHFGDGTRLSIL.

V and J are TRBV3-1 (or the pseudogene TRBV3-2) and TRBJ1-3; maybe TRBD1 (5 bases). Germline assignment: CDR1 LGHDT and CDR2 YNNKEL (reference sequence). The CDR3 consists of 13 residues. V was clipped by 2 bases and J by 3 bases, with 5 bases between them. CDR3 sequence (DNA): TGTGCCAGCAGCCAAACAGGTGGAAACACCATATATTTT. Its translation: CASSQTGGNTIYF.

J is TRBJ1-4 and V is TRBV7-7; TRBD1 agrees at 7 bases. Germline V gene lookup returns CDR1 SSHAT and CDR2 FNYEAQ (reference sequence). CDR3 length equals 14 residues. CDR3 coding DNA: TGTGCTAGCCCCCAGGGGGTCAGGAATGAAAAACTGTTTTTT. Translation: CASPQGVRNEKLFF.

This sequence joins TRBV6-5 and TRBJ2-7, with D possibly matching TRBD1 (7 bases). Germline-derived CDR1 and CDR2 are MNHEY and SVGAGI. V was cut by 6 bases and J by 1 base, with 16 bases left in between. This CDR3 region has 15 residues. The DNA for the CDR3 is TGTGCCAGCAGCTCACCGGCAGGGGGGTCCTACGAGCAGTACTTC. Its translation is CASSSPAGGSYEQYF.

CDR3 sequence: CASSRSGIDTQYF. The DNA of the CDR3 is TGTGCCAGCAGCAGAAGCGGGATCGATACGCAGTATTTT. The chain carries TRBV9 and TRBJ2-3, with TRBD2 matching over 7 bases. Germline-derived CDR1 and CDR2 are SGDLS and YYNGEE. The CDR3 covers 13 residues. The J segment lost 6 bases and the V segment lost 4 bases, leaving 5 bases of the junction unmatched.

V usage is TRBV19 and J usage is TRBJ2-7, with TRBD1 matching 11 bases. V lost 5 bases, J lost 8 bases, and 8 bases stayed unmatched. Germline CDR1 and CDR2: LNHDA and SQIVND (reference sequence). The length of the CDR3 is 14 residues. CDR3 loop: CASSEPGQGDKQYF. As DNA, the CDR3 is TGTGCCAGTAGTGAACCGGGACAGGGGGACAAGCAGTACTTC.